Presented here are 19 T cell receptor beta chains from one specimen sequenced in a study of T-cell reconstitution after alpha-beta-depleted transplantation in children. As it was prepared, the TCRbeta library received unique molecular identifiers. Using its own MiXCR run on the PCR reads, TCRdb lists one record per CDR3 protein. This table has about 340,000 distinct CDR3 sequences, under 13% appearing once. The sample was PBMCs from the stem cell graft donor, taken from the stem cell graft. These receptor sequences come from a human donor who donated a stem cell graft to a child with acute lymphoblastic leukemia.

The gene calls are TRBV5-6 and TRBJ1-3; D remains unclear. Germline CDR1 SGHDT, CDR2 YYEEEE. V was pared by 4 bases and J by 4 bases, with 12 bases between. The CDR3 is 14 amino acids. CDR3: CASSAGPVGNTIYF. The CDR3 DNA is TGTGCCAGCAGCGCTGGCCCCGTCGGAAACACCATATATTTT.

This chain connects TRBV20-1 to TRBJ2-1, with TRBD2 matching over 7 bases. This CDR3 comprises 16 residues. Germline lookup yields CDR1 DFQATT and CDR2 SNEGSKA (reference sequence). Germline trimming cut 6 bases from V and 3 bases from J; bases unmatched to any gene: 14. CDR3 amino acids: CSAPLVAGSDYNEQFF. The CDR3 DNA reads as TGCAGTGCCCCGCTGGTAGCGGGCTCCGACTACAATGAGCAGTTCTTC.

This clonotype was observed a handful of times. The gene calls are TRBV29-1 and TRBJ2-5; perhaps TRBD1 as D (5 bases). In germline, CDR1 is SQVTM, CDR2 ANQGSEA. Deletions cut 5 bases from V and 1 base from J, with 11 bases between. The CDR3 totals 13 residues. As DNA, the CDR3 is TGCAGCGTTCGGACAAAATTCCAAGAGACCCAGTACTTC. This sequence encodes CSVRTKFQETQYF.

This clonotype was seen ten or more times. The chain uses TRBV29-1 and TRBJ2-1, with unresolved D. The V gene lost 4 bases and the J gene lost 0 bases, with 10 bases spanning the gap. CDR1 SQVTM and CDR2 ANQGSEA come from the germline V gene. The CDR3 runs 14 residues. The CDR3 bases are TGCAGCGTTGCGCCGAGCTTCTCCTACAATGAGCAGTTCTTC. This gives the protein CSVAPSFSYNEQFF.

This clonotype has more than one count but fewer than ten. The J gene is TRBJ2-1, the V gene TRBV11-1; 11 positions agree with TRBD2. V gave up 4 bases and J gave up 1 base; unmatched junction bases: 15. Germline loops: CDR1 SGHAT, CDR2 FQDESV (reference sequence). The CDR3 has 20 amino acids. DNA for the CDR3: TGTGCCAGCAGCTCCGCAGCGGGACTAGCGGCGATCCTATCCTACAATGAGCAGTTCTTC. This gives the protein CASSSAAGLAAILSYNEQFF.

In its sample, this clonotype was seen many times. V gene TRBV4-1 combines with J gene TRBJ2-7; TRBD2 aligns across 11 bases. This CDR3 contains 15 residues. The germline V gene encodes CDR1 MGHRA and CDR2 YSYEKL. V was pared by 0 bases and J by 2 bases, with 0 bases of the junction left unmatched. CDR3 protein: CASSQEGLAAYEQYF. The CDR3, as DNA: TGCGCCAGCAGCCAAGAGGGACTAGCGGCCTACGAGCAGTACTTC.

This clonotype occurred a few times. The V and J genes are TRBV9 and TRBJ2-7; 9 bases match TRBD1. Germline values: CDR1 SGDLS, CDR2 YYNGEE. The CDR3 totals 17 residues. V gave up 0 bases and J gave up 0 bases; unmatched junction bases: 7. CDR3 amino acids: CASSVGTGARSSYEQYF. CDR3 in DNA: TGTGCCAGCAGCGTAGGGACAGGGGCGAGGAGCTCCTACGAGCAGTACTTC. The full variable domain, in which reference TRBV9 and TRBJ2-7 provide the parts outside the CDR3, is DSGVTQTPKHLITATGQRVTLRCSPRSGDLSVYWYQQSLDQGLQFLIQYYNGEERAKGNILERFSAQQFPDLHSELNLSSLELGDSALYFCASSVGTGARSSYEQYFGPGTRLTVT.

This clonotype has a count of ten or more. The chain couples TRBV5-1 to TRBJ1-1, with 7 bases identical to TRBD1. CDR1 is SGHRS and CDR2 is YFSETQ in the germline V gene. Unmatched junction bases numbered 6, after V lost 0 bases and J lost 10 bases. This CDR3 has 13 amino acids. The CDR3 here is CASSLGTGIGAFF. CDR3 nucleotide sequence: TGCGCCAGCAGCTTGGGGACAGGAATCGGAGCTTTCTTT.

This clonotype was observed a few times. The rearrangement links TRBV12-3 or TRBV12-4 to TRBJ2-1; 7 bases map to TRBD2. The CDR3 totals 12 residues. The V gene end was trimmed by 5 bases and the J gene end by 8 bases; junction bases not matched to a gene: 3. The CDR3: CASSSGTHEQFF. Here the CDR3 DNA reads TGTGCCAGCAGTAGCGGGACGCATGAGCAGTTCTTC.

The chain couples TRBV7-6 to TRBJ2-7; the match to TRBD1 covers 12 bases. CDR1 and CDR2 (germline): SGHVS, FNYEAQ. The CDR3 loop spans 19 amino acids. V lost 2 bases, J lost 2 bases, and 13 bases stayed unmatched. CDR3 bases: TGTGCCAGCAGCTTACGCCAGGGGGACAGGGGGCCTATTACCTACGAGCAGTACTTC. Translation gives CASSLRQGDRGPITYEQYF.

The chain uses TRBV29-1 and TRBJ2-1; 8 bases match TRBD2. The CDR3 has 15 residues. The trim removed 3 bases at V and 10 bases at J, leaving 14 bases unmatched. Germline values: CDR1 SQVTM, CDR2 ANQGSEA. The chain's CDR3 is CSVDEGWSSGEEQFF. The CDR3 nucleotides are TGCAGCGTTGACGAAGGGTGGAGTAGCGGGGAAGAGCAGTTCTTC.

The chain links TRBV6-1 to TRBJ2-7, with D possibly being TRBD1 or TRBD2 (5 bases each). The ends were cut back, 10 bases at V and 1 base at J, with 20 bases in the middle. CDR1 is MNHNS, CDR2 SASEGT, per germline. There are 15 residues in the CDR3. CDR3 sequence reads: CATASDRGPSYEQYF. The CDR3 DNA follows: TGTGCCACCGCATCGGACCGGGGCCCATCCTACGAGCAGTACTTC.

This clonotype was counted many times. The CDR3 loop is CASSFKSPGRTSGTDTQYF. The CDR3 DNA follows: TGTGCCAGCAGCTTTAAGAGCCCGGGACGAACGTCGGGCACAGATACGCAGTATTTT. The rearrangement joins TRBV11-1 to TRBJ2-3; D may correspond to TRBD1 or TRBD2 (5 bases each). V lost 3 bases to trimming and J lost 1 base, with 23 bases between them. The CDR3 runs 19 residues. CDR1 and CDR2 (germline): SGHAT, FQDESV (reference sequence).

The CDR3 here is CARTRREYF. In nucleotides, the CDR3 is TGTGCCAGAACCCGAAGAGAGTACTTC. This chain connects TRBV25-1 to TRBJ2-7; D gene ambiguous. The CDR3 extends over 9 amino acids. Germline assignment: CDR1 MGHDK and CDR2 SYGVNS. V lost 9 bases and J 11 bases, leaving 11 bases between the germline ends.

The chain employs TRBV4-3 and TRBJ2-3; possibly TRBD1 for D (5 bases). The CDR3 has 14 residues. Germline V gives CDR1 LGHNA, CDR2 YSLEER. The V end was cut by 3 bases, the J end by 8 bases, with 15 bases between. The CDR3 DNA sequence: TGCGCCAGCAGCCAGCCTGGGGCAGCGAGTACGCAGTATTTT. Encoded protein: CASSQPGAASTQYF.

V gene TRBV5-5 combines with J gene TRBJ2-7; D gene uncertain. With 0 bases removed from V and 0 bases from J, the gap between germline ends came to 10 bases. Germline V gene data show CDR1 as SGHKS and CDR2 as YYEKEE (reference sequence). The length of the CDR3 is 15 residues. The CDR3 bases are TGTGCCAGCAGCTTGGGGCTCCAAAGCTCCTACGAGCAGTACTTC. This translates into CASSLGLQSSYEQYF. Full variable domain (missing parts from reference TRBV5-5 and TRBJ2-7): DAGVTQSPTHLIKTRGQQVTLRCSPISGHKSVSWYQQVLGQGPQFIFQYYEKEERGRGNFPDRFSARQFPNYSSELNVNALLLGDSALYLCASSLGLQSSYEQYFGPGTRLTVT.

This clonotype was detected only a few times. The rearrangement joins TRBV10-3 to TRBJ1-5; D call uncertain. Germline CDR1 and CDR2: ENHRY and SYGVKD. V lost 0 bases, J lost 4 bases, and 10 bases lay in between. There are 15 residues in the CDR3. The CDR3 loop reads CAISESKRSNQPQHF. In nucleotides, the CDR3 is TGTGCCATCAGTGAGTCGAAACGGTCGAATCAGCCCCAGCATTTT.

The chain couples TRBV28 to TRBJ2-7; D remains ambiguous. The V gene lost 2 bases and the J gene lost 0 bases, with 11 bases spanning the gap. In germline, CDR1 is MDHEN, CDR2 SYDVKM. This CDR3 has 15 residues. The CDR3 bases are TGTGCCAGCAGTTTAGAGGTCGGGTCCTCCTACGAGCAGTACTTC. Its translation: CASSLEVGSSYEQYF.

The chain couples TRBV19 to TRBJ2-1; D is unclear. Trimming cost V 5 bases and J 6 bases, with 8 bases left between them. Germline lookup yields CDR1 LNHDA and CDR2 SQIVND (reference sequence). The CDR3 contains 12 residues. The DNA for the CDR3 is TGTGCCAGTAGTCCAGGAACCAATGAGCAGTTCTTC. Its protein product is CASSPGTNEQFF.